This T cell receptor beta chain was captured in a study of T-cell memory formation after mild COVID-19. In the study overall: Most TCR clusters belonged to a single donor.

Per the germline V gene, CDR1 is SEHNR and CDR2 is FQNEAQ (reference sequence). The CDR3 runs 12 residues. Trimming took 7 bases from V and 4 from J, leaving 10 bases between them. It was 5'RACE with constant-segment primers that produced the TCR alpha and TCR beta cDNA libraries, which carried sample barcodes and UMIs. MiXCR, applied by TCRdb to the 5' RACE reads, yields one record per CDR3 protein. The sample lists about 250,000 distinct CDR3 sequences; 15% to 19% were seen once. In regard to this clonotype: The antigen remains undetermined.

Overall study findings and caveats: Clones shrinking between day 15 and 85 showed a balanced CD4/CD8 split, and those that grew later tilted toward CD4+.

The sample taken for sequencing was PBMCs or a T cell subset sorted from them (not recorded which). The receptor comes from an adult woman who had mild COVID-19 (a few samples of this study predate the infection). Cell type and time point are not known. The chain combines TRBV7-9 with TRBJ2-5, with unresolved D. CDR3 residues: CASNENRETQYF. The CDR3 DNA sequence: TGTGCCAGCAACGAAAACCGAGAGACCCAGTACTTC.